Below, 16 T cell receptor beta chains from the same sample are listed, as sequenced in a study of metastatic and nonmetastatic thyroid tumors. No treatment of any kind had been given to any patient before thyroid surgery. With MiXCR, TCRdb called clones anew from the PCR reads. The table includes under 25,000 clones, around an eighth detected once. Material: blood. The receptors originated from a female donor with papillary thyroid cancer or a benign thyroid nodule (not recorded which). Some clones in this sample may be carry-over from other donors' samples.

This clone was counted between two and nine times. This rearrangement joins TRBV20-1 to TRBJ1-4, with D uncertain. The CDR3 length is 14 residues. The V end lost 2 bases, the J end lost 6 bases, and 13 bases lay between the germline ends. Per the germline V gene, CDR1 is DFQATT and CDR2 is SNEGSKA (reference sequence). CDR3 coding DNA: TGCAGTGCTAGATTTCAGCAAGACGATGAAAAACTGTTTTTT. This translates into CSARFQQDDEKLFF.

This clone was seen ten or more times. This sequence joins TRBV15 and TRBJ2-7; D perhaps matches TRBD2 (5 bases). The germline gives CDR1 LNHNV, CDR2 YYDKDF (reference sequence). Trimming removed 0 bases from V and 3 bases from J, with 6 bases in between. CDR3 length: 13 amino acids. This CDR3 reads CATSRDAGYEQYF. In nucleotides, the CDR3 is TGTGCCACCAGCAGAGATGCGGGCTACGAGCAGTACTTC.

This CDR3 reads CASSQDQGEQVDTQYF. DNA for the CDR3: TGCGCCAGCAGCCAAGATCAGGGGGAGCAGGTAGATACGCAGTATTTT. The rearrangement links TRBV4-1 to TRBJ2-3, with TRBD1 identical over 7 bases. This CDR3 comprises 16 residues. Germline values: CDR1 MGHRA, CDR2 YSYEKL. V trimming: 0 bases; J trimming: 5 bases; junction bases outside the gene matches: 8.

In its sample, this clone was seen many times. The V gene is TRBV3-1, the J gene TRBJ2-3; perhaps TRBD2 as D (6 bases). Trimming removed 3 bases from V and 6 bases from J, with 7 bases in between. Germline CDR1 and CDR2: LGHDT and YNNKEL (reference sequence). The CDR3 totals 12 residues. CDR3 sequence (DNA): TGTGCCAGCAGCCACGCGGGGGATACGCAGTATTTT. Protein: CASSHAGDTQYF.

The sample holds a few counts of this clone. The rearrangement links TRBV5-4 to TRBJ2-5; a possible D gene is TRBD2 (5 bases). CDR1 is SGHNT, CDR2 YYREEE, per germline (reference sequence). The germline V and J ends were trimmed by 4 bases and 4 bases, with 11 bases remaining between them. CDR3 size: 13 residues. CDR3 in amino acids: CASSPNGGETQYF. CDR3 bases: TGTGCCAGCAGCCCGAACGGAGGAGAGACCCAGTACTTC.

This clone was detected ten times or more. V gene TRBV20-1 combines with J gene TRBJ2-7; 7 nucleotides match TRBD2. Germline CDR1 and CDR2: DFQATT and SNEGSKA (reference sequence). V gave up 4 bases and J gave up 2 bases; unmatched junction bases: 2. The CDR3 spans 12 residues. The CDR3 protein is CSAIAGPYEQYF. DNA of the CDR3: TGCAGTGCTATAGCGGGTCCCTACGAGCAGTACTTC.

The chain carries TRBV19 and TRBJ1-1, with D uncertain. The CDR3 runs to 12 residues. Germline V gives CDR1 LNHDA, CDR2 SQIVND (reference sequence). V gave up 7 bases and J gave up 3 bases, with 9 bases separating them. The CDR3 DNA reads as TGTGCCAGTAATACGGGATACACTGAAGCTTTCTTT. Its translation is CASNTGYTEAFF.

This clone was observed a handful of times. Because it lacks the conserved phenylalanine or tryptophan at the end, this CDR3 is likely a read error. The DNA is left out, because the CDR3 cannot be placed on it with certainty; the CDR3 is given as TCRdb lists it. The rearrangement uses TRBV5-1 and TRBJ2-5; the table's D call of TRBD1 was not tested on the DNA. Germline CDR1 SGHRS, CDR2 YFSETQ. Termini included, the CDR3 measures 15 amino acids. The CDR3 spells CASSLASDSQETQHL.

By its share, this clone is medium-sized (0.01 to 0.1%). The V call is TRBV28, the J call TRBJ2-1; 7 bases map to TRBD2. CDR1 and CDR2 from the germline V gene are MDHEN and SYDVKM. The CDR3 has 15 amino acids. Losses at the gene ends were 4 bases for V and 5 bases for J; bases not matched to a gene: 8. The CDR3 coding sequence is TGTGCCAGCAGTTCACCGGGACTACCTAACAATGAGCAGTTCTTC. This sequence encodes CASSSPGLPNNEQFF.

This clone has a count of ten or more. The chain recombines TRBV20-1 with TRBJ2-1, with 7 positions matching TRBD2. With 3 bases clipped from V and 8 bases from J, the junction kept 1 base outside the gene matches. Germline V lookup: CDR1 DFQATT, CDR2 SNEGSKA (reference sequence). This CDR3 has 11 residues. The chain's CDR3 is CSASGLDEQFF. The CDR3 DNA sequence: TGCAGTGCTAGCGGACTAGATGAGCAGTTCTTC.

The sample holds a few counts of this clone. This clone may be a read error of a much larger clone one base away. Other DNA sequences in this specimen translate into the identical CDR3. The CDR3 region has the DNA TGTGCCAGCTCACCACTGGCGGGGGTGACTAATGAAAAACTGTTTTTT. Its translation is CASSPLAGVTNEKLFF. This chain connects TRBV18 to TRBJ1-4; D possibly corresponds to TRBD1 (5 bases). Germline V gene sequence: CDR1 KGHSH, CDR2 LQKENI. The CDR3 loop spans 16 amino acids. Trimming pared 1 base from V and 2 bases from J, leaving 11 bases between.

This clone came up a few times. The chain has TRBV7-3 and TRBJ2-5; 11 positions match TRBD2. The CDR3 runs to 18 residues. V lost 0 bases, J lost 2 bases, and 8 bases stayed unmatched. Germline assignment: CDR1 SGHTA and CDR2 FQGTGA. The CDR3 bases are TGTGCCAGCAGCTTAACGTGTCTAGCGGGAGGCTCACAAGAGACCCAGTACTTC. Amino acid sequence: CASSLTCLAGGSQETQYF.

Details on this clone: A much bigger clone sits one base away, suggesting this may be a read error. This rearrangement joins TRBV7-9 to TRBJ1-1; D not resolved. V dropped 5 bases and J dropped 3 bases, with 13 bases sitting between them. Germline V gene sequence: CDR1 SEHNR, CDR2 FQNEAQ (reference sequence). This CDR3 is built from 14 residues. Here the CDR3 reads CASSQYGEDTEAFF. The CDR3 DNA sequence: TGTGCCAGCAGCCAATACGGGGAGGACACTGAAGCTTTCTTT.

This clone was found many times. The chain joins TRBV20-1 to TRBJ2-1, with 9 bases lining up with TRBD2. The CDR3 extends over 16 amino acids. CDR1 DFQATT and CDR2 SNEGSKA come from the germline V gene (reference sequence). V lost 5 bases to trimming and J lost 4 bases; unmatched junction nucleotides: 12. The CDR3 sequence is CSAGPLRLAGYNEQFF. For the CDR3, the DNA is TGCAGTGCTGGACCATTGAGGCTAGCGGGATACAATGAGCAGTTCTTC.

In its sample, this clone is medium-sized. The rearrangement uses TRBV6-6 and TRBJ2-1; 10 nucleotides agree with TRBD1. V trimming: 4 bases; J trimming: 9 bases; junction bases outside the gene matches: 12. CDR3 length: 16 residues. Germline values: CDR1 MNHNY, CDR2 SVGAGI (reference sequence). The CDR3 here is CASSSPPGQGTGEQFF. CDR3 sequence (DNA): TGTGCCAGCAGTTCACCGCCGGGACAGGGGACGGGTGAGCAGTTCTTC.

The CDR3 loop reads CASSSGILKRYF. The CDR3, as DNA: TGTGCCAGCAGTTCGGGTATCCTCAAAAGGTATTTT. The chain is built from TRBV27 and TRBJ2-3; D gene uncertain. Trimming stripped 4 bases from V and 14 bases from J, with 16 bases between. This CDR3 has 12 amino acids. In germline, CDR1 is MNHEY, CDR2 SMNVEV (reference sequence).